These 21 T cell receptor beta chains originate from one sample sequenced in a study of blood T cell repertoires in COVID-19. Produced via immunoSEQ multiplex PCR; TCRdb's table is partial and in-frame only. The data show 85,000 to 100,000 clones, with approximately 90% seen just once and less than 2% held by the top ten. The sequencing sample was made of peripheral blood. These receptor sequences come from a man in his sixties with acute or convalescent COVID-19.

The genes are TRBV2 and TRBJ1-5, with 11 bases matching TRBD1. In germline, CDR1 is SNHLY, CDR2 FYNNEI. This CDR3 comprises 15 residues. V was clipped by 3 bases and J by 5 bases; unmatched bases: 3. The CDR3: CASSDGTGGYQPQHF. The CDR3 coding sequence is TGTGCCAGCAGTGATGGGACAGGGGGATATCAGCCCCAGCATTTT.

The rearrangement links TRBV6-5 to TRBJ2-2, with D maybe TRBD1 (6 bases). The germline V and J ends were trimmed by 4 bases and 7 bases, with 13 bases remaining between them. CDR3 length equals 14 residues. Germline CDR1 MNHEY, CDR2 SVGAGI. CDR3 amino acids: CASSSGELGGELFF. In DNA form, the CDR3 reads TGTGCCAGCAGTTCAGGGGAATTGGGCGGGGAGCTGTTTTTT.

This clone was observed a single time. The rearrangement links TRBV29-1 to TRBJ2-7; TRBD2 matches 15 bases. In germline, CDR1 is SQVTM, CDR2 ANQGSEA. The CDR3 length is 15 residues. The V gene end was trimmed by 6 bases and the J gene end by 4 bases; junction bases not matched to a gene: 7. The CDR3 coding sequence is TGCAGCGTGGGACTAGCGGGGGGAGCGCCATACGAGCAGTACTTC. This translates into CSVGLAGGAPYEQYF.

The chain links TRBV5-8 to TRBJ1-4, with D possibly TRBD1 on 5 matching bases. Germline-derived CDR1 and CDR2 are SGHTS and YDEGEE. This CDR3 is built from 15 residues. With 3 bases removed from V and 3 bases from J, the gap between germline ends came to 12 bases. Here the CDR3 reads CASSWGEAPNEKLFF. In DNA, the CDR3 is TGTGCCAGCAGCTGGGGGGAGGCCCCTAATGAAAAACTGTTTTTT.

This clone was seen a handful of times. The chain uses TRBV5-4 and TRBJ2-7; 14 positions match TRBD2. The junction had 7 bases not matched to a gene; V was cut back by 4 bases and J by 4 bases. Germline assignment: CDR1 SGHNT and CDR2 YYREEE (reference sequence). The CDR3 runs to 16 residues. The CDR3 sequence is CASSPGGTSGGYEQYF. The CDR3 coding sequence is TGTGCCAGCAGCCCGGGGGGGACTAGCGGGGGTTACGAGCAGTACTTC.

With regard to this clone: The sample has other DNA sequences that encode this CDR3 too. V gene TRBV18 combines with J gene TRBJ2-3; D perhaps matches TRBD2 (5 bases). This CDR3 is 14 amino acids long. CDR1 KGHSH and CDR2 LQKENI come from the germline V gene. Trimming removed 2 bases from V and 2 bases from J, with 8 bases in between. The CDR3 DNA reads TGTGCCAGCTCACCAGGGCTAGCCACAGATACGCAGTATTTT. Encoded protein: CASSPGLATDTQYF. Combining the CDR3 with reference TRBV18 and TRBJ2-3 gives the whole variable domain NAGVMQNPRHLVRRRGQEARLRCSPMKGHSHVYWYRQLPEEGLKFMVYLQKENIIDESGMPKERFSAEFPKEGPSILRIQQVVRGDSAAYFCASSPGLATDTQYFGPGTRLTVL.

The CDR3 reads CASSLLTGEGPGELFF. Written as DNA, the CDR3 is TGTGCCAGCAGTTTACTTACAGGGGAAGGCCCCGGGGAGCTGTTTTTT. J is TRBJ2-2 and V is TRBV27; 7 bases map to TRBD1. The CDR3 runs to 16 residues. The germline V gene has CDR1 MNHEY and CDR2 SMNVEV (reference sequence). The V gene end was trimmed by 2 bases and the J gene end by 6 bases; junction bases not matched to a gene: 9.

The chain uses TRBV5-4 and TRBJ1-4; the D gene is possibly TRBD1 (6 bases). The V gene lost 4 bases and the J gene lost 5 bases, with 15 bases spanning the gap. The germline CDR1 and CDR2 sequences are SGHNT and YYREEE (reference sequence). This CDR3 has 15 amino acids. CDR3 protein: CASSPMDGTNEKLFF. The CDR3 DNA sequence: TGTGCCAGCAGCCCGATGGACGGGACAAATGAAAAACTGTTTTTT.

This clone was counted once. The chain links TRBV21-1 to TRBJ2-2; the D call of TRBD2 is as the table states it, not checked on the DNA. TRBV21-1 is given as a pseudogene. CDR3 length equals 15 residues. The DNA of the CDR3 is TGTGCCAGCACCGGGGGGAACCCTAACACCGGGGAGCTGTTTTTT. It is translated as CASTGGNPNTGELFF.

The chain combines TRBV30 with TRBJ1-2; a weak D match, TRBD1 (5 bases). This CDR3 has 12 amino acids. Per the germline V gene, CDR1 is GTSNPN and CDR2 is SVGIG (reference sequence). V was pared by 5 bases and J by 7 bases, with 14 bases between. CDR3 sequence: CAWGPGGAGYTF. CDR3 DNA sequence: TGTGCCTGGGGGCCCGGGGGAGCTGGCTACACCTTC.

In nucleotides, the CDR3 is TGTGCCAGCAGCGGGGTGGATACGCAGTATTTT. Translating gives CASSGVDTQYF. The gene calls are TRBV12-3 or TRBV12-4 and TRBJ2-3; weak D call: TRBD2 (5 bases). The CDR3 contains 11 residues. Trimming shortened V by 6 bases and J by 6 bases, and 7 bases separated the two germline ends.

The V and J genes are TRBV18 and TRBJ2-2, with D hard to call. Germline CDR1 and CDR2: KGHSH and LQKENI. Trimming cost V 2 bases and J 1 base, with 8 bases left between them. The CDR3 covers 15 residues. The CDR3 here is CASSPAVQNTGELFF. DNA for the CDR3: TGTGCCAGCTCACCAGCAGTCCAGAACACCGGGGAGCTGTTTTTT.

The rearrangement uses TRBV3-1 (or the pseudogene TRBV3-2) and TRBJ1-2; no reliable D call. This CDR3 has 13 amino acids. Germline V gene data show CDR1 as LGHDT and CDR2 as YNNKEL (reference sequence). Trimming shortened V by 3 bases and J by 2 bases, and 7 bases separated the two germline ends. Here the CDR3 reads CASSHNSNYGYTF. In DNA form, the CDR3 reads TGTGCCAGCAGCCATAACTCCAACTATGGCTACACCTTC.

In nucleotides, the CDR3 is TGTGCCAGTCCAGGGAACACTGAAGCTTTCTTT. Translated, it gives CASPGNTEAFF. The J gene is TRBJ1-1, the V gene TRBV19; D gene unclear. Trimming took off 8 bases at V and 1 base at J, with 5 bases between the two ends. The CDR3 is 11 residues long. Germline CDR1 reads LNHDA; CDR2 reads SQIVND (reference sequence).

The V gene is TRBV6-5, the J gene TRBJ1-2; 9 bases agree with TRBD1. This CDR3 spans 15 amino acids. J lost 5 bases, V lost 6 bases, and 10 bases had no gene match. The germline gives CDR1 MNHEY, CDR2 SVGAGI. CDR3 bases: TGTGCCAGCAGCCTGGACAGGGGCGCAGGGTATGGCTACACCTTC. Its protein product is CASSLDRGAGYGYTF.

The J gene is TRBJ1-3, the V gene TRBV4-1; D is ambiguous. Germline V lookup: CDR1 MGHRA, CDR2 YSYEKL. The CDR3 spans 17 residues. Trimming removed 4 bases from V and 0 bases from J, with 16 bases in between. In DNA, the CDR3 is TGCGCCAGCAGCCCCGGCGACATAATTTACTCTGGAAACACCATATATTTT. The encoded protein is CASSPGDIIYSGNTIYF.

This clone was counted once. The chain joins TRBV5-5 to TRBJ1-3; a possible D gene is TRBD1 (6 bases). The CDR3 has 16 residues. Between the trimmed V and J ends, which lost 1 base and 1 base, there was a span of 12 bases. CDR1 and CDR2 from the germline V gene are SGHKS and YYEKEE (reference sequence). CDR3 sequence (DNA): TGTGCCAGCAGCTTGAGGGACACTGGATCTGGAAACACCATATATTTT. Amino acid sequence: CASSLRDTGSGNTIYF.

This rearrangement joins TRBV6-1 to TRBJ1-3; D call uncertain. Germline assignment: CDR1 MNHNS and CDR2 SASEGT. The CDR3 loop spans 16 amino acids. The V end was cut by 1 base, the J end by 1 base, with 11 bases between. The CDR3 region is CASSEVSVSSGNTIYF. CDR3 nucleotides: TGTGCCAGCAGTGAAGTTTCCGTATCTTCTGGAAACACCATATATTTT.

CDR3 residues: CASSLDRGNNEQFF. The DNA for the CDR3 is TGTGCCAGCAGCTTAGACAGGGGAAACAATGAGCAGTTCTTC. This chain uses TRBV11-2 with TRBJ2-1; TRBD1 is a possible D gene (6 bases). Germline V gene sequence: CDR1 SGHAT, CDR2 FQNNGV. The CDR3 length is 14 residues. V lost 0 bases, J lost 5 bases, and 8 bases lay in between.

This chain uses TRBV20-1 with TRBJ1-3; D ambiguous. Per germline, CDR1 DFQATT and CDR2 SNEGSKA (reference sequence). The CDR3 contains 11 residues. V dropped 1 base and J dropped 4 bases, with 2 bases sitting between them. CDR3 nucleotides: TGCAGTGCTAGAGCGGGAAACACCATATATTTT. Protein product: CSARAGNTIYF.

This clone was seen just once. The V gene is TRBV10-3, the J gene TRBJ2-3, with 11 positions matching TRBD2. The germline V gene encodes CDR1 ENHRY and CDR2 SYGVKD. V shed 2 bases and J 5 bases; nucleotides not matched to a gene: 3. The CDR3 has 15 residues. The CDR3 nucleotides are TGTGCCATCAGTGAGGTTAGCGGGAGGGTAGATACGCAGTATTTT. This sequence encodes CAISEVSGRVDTQYF.